The 19 T cell receptor beta chains below were found in one sample sequenced in a study of graft-versus-host responses after intestinal transplantation. Antigens for these TCRs are unknown. The method was immunoSEQ multiplex PCR; TCRdb's version includes in-frame clones alone and lacks a portion of them. The profile covers 50,000 to 75,000 clones, with 90% appearing a single time and 1.7% taken by the ten largest. The sample here was unstimulated CD8+ T cells sorted from spleen or lymph node cells, taken before transplant. Receptors originate from a human donor who was the organ donor for an intestinal transplant.

V usage is TRBV9 and J usage is TRBJ2-1; 12 positions agree with TRBD1. Looked up from germline, CDR1 is SGDLS and CDR2 is YYNGEE. Trimming cost V 3 bases and J 6 bases; bases outside gene matches: 7. CDR3 length: 16 amino acids. The CDR3 nucleotides read TGTGCCAGCAGCGGAAGGGACAGGGGGCTCTCCAATGAGCAGTTCTTC. It yields the protein CASSGRDRGLSNEQFF. The full variable domain, rest sourced from reference TRBV9 and TRBJ2-1, is DSGVTQTPKHLITATGQRVTLRCSPRSGDLSVYWYQQSLDQGLQFLIQYYNGEERAKGNILERFSAQQFPDLHSELNLSSLELGDSALYFCASSGRDRGLSNEQFFGPGTRLTVL.

CDR3 bases: TGTGCCAGCAGTGAGGCCAATCAGCCCCAGCATTTT. Translating gives CASSEANQPQHF. The chain couples TRBV2 to TRBJ1-5; D ambiguous. The CDR3 is made up of 12 amino acids. V lost 3 bases, J lost 3 bases, and 3 bases lay in between. Germline CDR1 reads SNHLY; CDR2 reads FYNNEI.

A few counts support this clone. This chain joins TRBV4-1 and TRBJ2-2, with D unresolved. Germline values: CDR1 MGHRA, CDR2 YSYEKL. Trimming removed 4 bases from V and 2 bases from J, with 5 bases in between. This CDR3 has 13 residues. The CDR3 DNA sequence: TGCGCCAGCAGCCTCAGTAACACCGGGGAGCTGTTTTTT. As protein: CASSLSNTGELFF.

With regard to this clone: The junction departs from germline at one end; a sequencing error may be responsible. The chain combines TRBV28 with TRBJ2-1; perhaps TRBD2 as D (5 bases). There are 15 residues in the CDR3. Germline V gives CDR1 MDHEN, CDR2 SYDVKM. The CDR3 spells CATISGISSYNEQLF. As DNA, the CDR3 is TGTGCCACCATCTCCGGGATTAGCTCCTACAATGAGCAGCTCTTC.

There are a few counts of this clone. The chain is built from TRBV6-4 and TRBJ1-1; D is undetermined. Germline V lookup: CDR1 MRHNA, CDR2 SNTAGT. The V and J ends lost 0 bases and 1 base respectively, with 3 bases between them. The CDR3 is 13 residues long. CDR3 DNA: TGTGCCAGCAGTGACTCGGCGAACACTGAAGCTTTCTTT. It specifies CASSDSANTEAFF.

There are a few counts of this clone. The V and J genes are TRBV9 and TRBJ2-2; D may be TRBD2 (6 bases). The germline gives CDR1 SGDLS, CDR2 YYNGEE. Trimming cost V 0 bases and J 3 bases, with 6 bases left between them. The CDR3 consists of 14 residues. CDR3 DNA: TGTGCCAGCAGCGTAGGCGGGGACACCGGGGAGCTGTTTTTT. Residues: CASSVGGDTGELFF.

The chain uses TRBV28 and TRBJ1-2; no definite D call. Germline CDR1 and CDR2: MDHEN and SYDVKM. V lost 3 bases to trimming and J lost 7 bases, with 9 bases between them. The CDR3 length is 12 residues. CDR3 protein: CASSFVSGGYTF. CDR3 bases: TGTGCCAGCAGTTTCGTCTCGGGTGGCTACACCTTC.

The V call is TRBV6-5, the J call TRBJ2-7; D remains ambiguous. V lost 6 bases and J lost 5, with 11 bases in between. There are 12 residues in the CDR3. From germline, CDR1 is MNHEY and CDR2 SVGAGI. CDR3 coding DNA: TGTGCCAGCAGCTCGAATAGAGACGAGCAGTACTTC. This sequence encodes CASSSNRDEQYF.

This chain links TRBV30 with TRBJ1-1, with 9 bases lining up with TRBD1. Germline V gene lookup returns CDR1 GTSNPN and CDR2 SVGIG (reference sequence). The V gene end was trimmed by 4 bases and the J gene end by 5 bases; junction bases not matched to a gene: 8. This CDR3 contains 14 residues. The CDR3 sequence is CAWTPGQGVTEAFF. DNA for the CDR3: TGTGCCTGGACCCCGGGACAGGGAGTAACTGAAGCTTTCTTT.

The chain links TRBV9 to TRBJ2-7; TRBD1 agrees at 10 bases. With 4 bases clipped from V and 3 bases from J, the junction kept 7 bases outside the gene matches. There are 15 residues in the CDR3. CDR1 is SGDLS, CDR2 YYNGEE, per germline. The CDR3 sequence: CASSPAGTGDYEQYF. Written as DNA, the CDR3 is TGTGCCAGCAGCCCCGCCGGGACAGGGGACTACGAGCAGTACTTC.

This chain links TRBV6-5 with TRBJ2-7; weak D call: TRBD2 (6 bases). Deletions cut 4 bases from V and 3 bases from J, with 16 bases between. The CDR3 sequence is 15 residues long. The germline V gene has CDR1 MNHEY and CDR2 SVGAGI. The CDR3 loop is CASSWRDGLLYEQYF. CDR3 nucleotides: TGTGCCAGCAGTTGGCGGGACGGACTACTCTACGAGCAGTACTTC.

This sequence joins TRBV5-1 and TRBJ2-3; no reliable D call. The CDR3 is made up of 15 amino acids. Germline V gives CDR1 SGHRS, CDR2 YFSETQ. V was cut by 0 bases and J by 0 bases, with 8 bases left in between. CDR3 loop: CASSLGASSTDTQYF. CDR3 DNA: TGCGCCAGCAGCTTGGGAGCGTCTAGCACAGATACGCAGTATTTT.

The chain recombines TRBV7-6 with TRBJ2-1; 9 bases are shared with TRBD2. Per germline, CDR1 SGHVS and CDR2 FNYEAQ. Trimming at V came to 4 bases and at J to 0 bases, leaving 1 base not matched to a gene. CDR3 size: 15 residues. The CDR3 DNA reads as TGTGCCAGCAGCTATAGCGGGAGCTCCTACAATGAGCAGTTCTTC. Translating it yields CASSYSGSSYNEQFF.

The chain combines TRBV9 with TRBJ2-1, with 9 bases that match TRBD2. This CDR3 is built from 14 residues. V was pared by 3 bases and J by 7 bases, with 5 bases of the junction left unmatched. From germline, CDR1 is SGDLS and CDR2 YYNGEE. Here the CDR3 reads CASSDGTSRNEQFF. CDR3 sequence (DNA): TGTGCCAGCAGCGACGGGACTAGCAGAAATGAGCAGTTCTTC.

The chain uses TRBV27 and TRBJ1-2, with TRBD1 matching 7 bases. V dropped 0 bases and J dropped 3; count of bases not matched to a gene: 1. The CDR3 contains 14 residues. Per germline, CDR1 MNHEY and CDR2 SMNVEV (reference sequence). The CDR3 sequence: CASSLSGTDYGYTF. The CDR3 region has the DNA TGTGCCAGCAGTTTATCAGGGACAGACTATGGCTACACCTTC.

This clone was recorded a few times. The rearrangement joins TRBV27 to TRBJ2-7; D uncertain. CDR3 size: 14 residues. The V end lost 7 bases, the J end lost 3 bases, and 16 bases lay between the germline ends. Germline CDR1 is MNHEY and CDR2 is SMNVEV (reference sequence). DNA for the CDR3: TGTGCCAGCATGATCAGAAGCGAAGGCTACGAGCAGTACTTC. Its translation is CASMIRSEGYEQYF.

The table lists this clone with a few counts. The chain combines TRBV5-4 with TRBJ2-6; D gene unclear. The CDR3 has 18 amino acids. V was shortened by 1 base and J by 0 bases, with 14 bases between the two germline ends. The germline CDR1 and CDR2 sequences are SGHNT and YYREEE (reference sequence). The CDR3 DNA reads as TGTGCCAGCAGCTTGTTCCCTCCCGTCAGCTCTGGGGCCAACGTCCTGACTTTC. Translation gives CASSLFPPVSSGANVLTF.

The chain has TRBV6-5 and TRBJ2-1; 8 bases align to TRBD1. V lost 3 bases and J lost 3; bases outside the gene matches: 7. The CDR3 covers 16 residues. In germline, CDR1 is MNHEY, CDR2 SVGAGI. Written as DNA, the CDR3 is TGTGCCAGCAGTTATTTGTCAGGACAGGGCTACAATGAGCAGTTCTTC. It codes for CASSYLSGQGYNEQFF.

The chain has TRBV30 and TRBJ2-2; D may be TRBD2 (6 bases). Germline V gene lookup returns CDR1 GTSNPN and CDR2 SVGIG (reference sequence). Deletions cut 8 bases from V and 10 bases from J, with 20 bases between. The CDR3 is 13 amino acids. The DNA of the CDR3 is TGTGCCAGCGAGGGCACCGGGAGCCTGGAGCTGTTTTTT. Its translation is CASEGTGSLELFF.